This is a list of T cell receptor beta chains from one sample in a study of cytomegalovirus exposure and HLA in healthy donors. The protocol was immunoSEQ multiplex PCR, while the TCRdb copy is restricted to in-frame clones and leaves out a portion. The data contain roughly 190,000 clones, more than 70% of them singletons. What was sequenced was PBMCs. The receptors stem from a woman aged 18-29 years in good health and CMV-seronegative. CDR3s include the opening cysteine and the closing phenylalanine or tryptophan. A D gene is named only where the DNA matches it firmly. The size of a clone is reported for some rows only, either as once, few or many, or as a class for expanded clones.

clone_size,d_call,j_call,v_call,cdr3_nt,cdr3_aa
-,-,TRBJ2-2,TRBV7-8,TGTGCCAGCAGCTTCCCCACCGAGCGGTCGAGGACCGGGGAGCTGTTTTTT,CASSFPTERSRTGELFF
-,-,TRBJ1-1,TRBV6-5,TGTGCCAGCAGTTACACGCGAGGCAAAAGCCCTGAAGCTTTCTTT,CASSYTRGKSPEAFF
once,-,TRBJ2-7,TRBV5-1,TGCGCCAGCAGCTTGGAGGGACTCTTGGGGGAGCAGTACTTC,CASSLEGLLGEQYF
-,TRBD2,TRBJ2-7,TRBV15,TGTGCCACCAGCAGAGATTCGGGAGGAGAACTTAGCTCCTACGAGCAGTACTTC,CATSRDSGGELSSYEQYF
-,-,TRBJ1-1,TRBV30,TGTGCCTGGAGTGTACGGGGGTACGGTGAAGCTTTCTTT,CAWSVRGYGEAFF
-,-,TRBJ1-4,TRBV9,TGTGCCAGCAGCGTGTCACAGGCGGCCGAAAAACTGTTTTTT,CASSVSQAAEKLFF
few,-,TRBJ2-5,TRBV5-1,TGCGCCAGCAGCTATGGACAGCCCCAAGAGACCCAGTACTTC,CASSYGQPQETQYF
-,TRBD1,TRBJ1-2,TRBV7-9,TGTGCCAGCAGCCGGCCCGGGACAGCTGATGGCTACACCTTC,CASSRPGTADGYTF
-,TRBD1,TRBJ1-1,TRBV11-2,TGTGCCAGCAGCCTAACCGGGACAGGTGGGACTGAAGCTTTCTTT,CASSLTGTGGTEAFF
-,TRBD2,TRBJ2-7,TRBV4-1,TGCGCCAGCAGCCAGCAGGGACTAGCGTCCTACGAGCAGTACTTC,CASSQQGLASYEQYF
-,-,TRBJ1-1,TRBV7-8,TGTGCCAGCAGTCTCCGGGACACTGAAGCTTTCTTT,CASSLRDTEAFF
-,TRBD2,TRBJ2-5,TRBV6-6,TGTGCCAGCAGTTCTAGCGGGGGGGCGGAGACCCAGTACTTC,CASSSSGGAETQYF
few,-,TRBJ2-5,TRBV27,TGTGCCAGCAGCCTAACAGGTAGCCCGACCCAGTACTTC,CASSLTGSPTQYF
once,-,TRBJ1-1,TRBV27,TGTGCCAGCAGCGCAGGAAGGTACACGAACACTGAAGCTTTCTTT,CASSAGRYTNTEAFF
-,-,TRBJ2-7,TRBV5-5,TGTGCCAGCAGCTGGACACGCAGCTCCTACGAGCAGTACTTC,CASSWTRSSYEQYF
-,-,TRBJ1-3,TRBV28,TGTGCCAGCAGCTCCGGGGGATCTGGAAACACCATATATTTT,CASSSGGSGNTIYF
once,-,TRBJ2-3,TRBV6-5,TGTGCCAGCAGTTACGAGTCTGCTAGCACAGATACGCAGTATTTT,CASSYESASTDTQYF
-,TRBD1,TRBJ2-4,TRBV13,TGTGCCAGCAGCCAAGAAACAGGGGGGAGAGCCAAAAACATTCAGTACTTC,CASSQETGGRAKNIQYF
-,-,TRBJ2-2,TRBV18,TGTGCCAGCTCACCCCGAAGGGGTGTCGGCACCGGGGAGCTGTTTTTT,CASSPRRGVGTGELFF
few,-,TRBJ1-6,TRBV5-1,TGCGCCAGCAGCTTGGTGGCACCCTCCTATAATTCACCCCTCCACTTT,CASSLVAPSYNSPLHF
-,TRBD2,TRBJ2-7,TRBV29-1,TGCAGCGTTGTTGGGTCTAGCGGGTCTGGCTACGAGCAGTACTTC,CSVVGSSGSGYEQYF
-,-,TRBJ2-7,TRBV18,TGTGCCAGCTCGGGGGGAATTCTGGCGGTTAGCGTTTCCTACGAGCAGTACTTC,CASSGGILAVSVSYEQYF
-,-,TRBJ1-4,TRBV29-1,TGCAGCGTTGTTTTTGGTTTTAGTAATGAAAAACTGTTTTTT,CSVVFGFSNEKLFF
-,-,TRBJ2-5,TRBV5-1,TGCGCCAGCAGTGTCTGGGGGCAGTACCAAGAGACCCAGTACTTC,CASSVWGQYQETQYF
-,-,TRBJ1-4,TRBV19,TGTGCCAGTAACTACGGATTTAATGAAAAACTGTTTTTT,CASNYGFNEKLFF
-,-,TRBJ1-3,TRBV9,TGTGCCAGCAGCGTAGGGCTCTGGCAGGGCCCCTCTGGAAACACCATATATTTT,CASSVGLWQGPSGNTIYF
once,TRBD1,TRBJ2-7,TRBV7-6,TGTGCCAGCAGCTACACAGGGGGTATGGAGGATGAGCAGTACTTC,CASSYTGGMEDEQYF
once,-,TRBJ2-7,TRBV5-1,TGCGCCAGCAGCCCCAGGGGCGGCGAGCAGTACTTC,CASSPRGGEQYF
-,-,TRBJ1-6,TRBV9,TGTGCCAGCAGCGTGCGGAGCGACTCCTATAATTCACCCCTCCACTTT,CASSVRSDSYNSPLHF
-,TRBD1,TRBJ2-7,TRBV5-1,TGCGCCAGCAGCTTGGTGGGACAGGGGTCTGACGAGCAGTACTTC,CASSLVGQGSDEQYF
-,-,TRBJ1-1,TRBV6-5,TGTGCCAGCAGCCGACGACAGACTCCCACTGAAGCTTTCTTT,CASSRRQTPTEAFF
-,-,TRBJ1-2,TRBV21-1,TGTGCCAGCAGCCCATGGGACGGACGGGGGGACGACTATGGCTACACCTTC,CASSPWDGRGDDYGYTF
-,TRBD2,TRBJ2-5,TRBV11-3,TGTGCCAGCAGCCTCCGGACTAGCGGGTTCGGGGAGACCCAGTACTTC,CASSLRTSGFGETQYF
once,TRBD2,TRBJ2-1,TRBV7-8,TGTGCCAGCAGCTTAGCGCCCGGACTAGCTGGGGCGAATGAGCAGTTCTTC,CASSLAPGLAGANEQFF
-,TRBD2,TRBJ2-7,TRBV5-4,TGTGCCAGCAGCCGGGGGGGGACTAGCGGGAGTAGCGGGTACGAGCAGTACTTC,CASSRGGTSGSSGYEQYF
-,-,TRBJ1-1,TRBV7-8,TGTGCCACTAGAGCTGCCGGGGAGGGGGGTGAAGCTTTCTTT,CATRAAGEGGEAFF
-,TRBD1,TRBJ1-2,TRBV5-4,TGTGCCAGCAGTCATCGGACAGGGAGCTATGGCTACACCTTC,CASSHRTGSYGYTF
-,-,TRBJ1-1,TRBV6-5,TGTGCCAGCAGTTCCAACAGGTGGGGGGACACTGAAGCTTTCTTT,CASSSNRWGDTEAFF
-,-,TRBJ1-1,TRBV25-1,TGTGCCAGCAGTGAAGACGGGTGGGGGGGCACTGAAGCTTTCTTT,CASSEDGWGGTEAFF
-,TRBD1,TRBJ1-1,TRBV29-1,TGCAGCGTTACGGGACAGCCTTTGGGCACTGAAGCTTTCTTT,CSVTGQPLGTEAFF
-,-,TRBJ1-1,TRBV12-5,TGTGCTAGTGGTTTGGCTCCACACCCGGGGTCCACTGAAGCTTTCTTT,CASGLAPHPGSTEAFF
-,TRBD1,TRBJ2-1,TRBV2,TGTGCCAGCAGCAGACAGGGCCAGAATGAGCAGTTCTTC,CASSRQGQNEQFF
-,-,TRBJ2-3,TRBV5-6,TGTGCCAGCAGCTCCCCTACTGGAGATACGCAGTATTTT,CASSSPTGDTQYF
-,TRBD1,TRBJ2-7,TRBV10-3,TGTGCCATCAGTGAGTCGAACAGGGGAACCTCCTACGAGCAGTACTTC,CAISESNRGTSYEQYF
-,-,TRBJ2-7,TRBV4-1,TGCGCCAGCAGCCACTTCTCACAAGGGGGTTACGAGCAGTACTTC,CASSHFSQGGYEQYF
-,-,TRBJ1-2,TRBV6-7,TGTGCCAGCAGTTACTCGATCGGGAGCCGCTATGGCTACACCTTC,CASSYSIGSRYGYTF
-,-,TRBJ2-2,TRBV11-3,TGTGCCAGCAGCTTAGAATACGGGGGGCGCGGGGAGCTGTTTTTT,CASSLEYGGRGELFF
-,TRBD2,TRBJ2-1,TRBV5-4,TGTGCCAGCAGCTTTGCCGGGACTAGCGGGAGCGATGAGCAGTTCTTC,CASSFAGTSGSDEQFF
-,TRBD1,TRBJ1-5,TRBV5-5,TGTGCCAGCAGCTGGGGCAAACAGGGGGCTTTCTACAATCAGCCCCAGCATTTT,CASSWGKQGAFYNQPQHF
-,TRBD2,TRBJ2-7,TRBV5-1,TGCGCCAGCAGCTCACGCCCAGCGGGGGCCGACGAGCAGTACTTC,CASSSRPAGADEQYF
-,TRBD2,TRBJ2-1,TRBV18,TGTGCCAGCTCACCACCGTCCGGGGGGATTTACAATGAGCAGTTCTTC,CASSPPSGGIYNEQFF
-,-,TRBJ2-7,TRBV5-6,TGTGCCAGCAGCTTGCTCGTCCTCCTAGACGGCCTCCACGAGCAGTACTTC,CASSLLVLLDGLHEQYF
-,-,TRBJ1-1,TRBV11-1,TGTGCCAGCAGCCCCCCCCGGGAGGGGGGCACTGAAGCTTTCTTT,CASSPPREGGTEAFF
-,-,TRBJ2-5,TRBV28,TGTGCCAGCAGTTTACGGGGGATCGACCAGGAGACCCAGTACTTC,CASSLRGIDQETQYF
once,-,TRBJ1-2,TRBV19,TGTGCCAGTAGTATTGGGACACCCTATGGCTACACCTTC,CASSIGTPYGYTF
-,-,TRBJ1-1,TRBV30,TGTGCCTGGAGTCCTATGGCAGGGTTCATGAACACTGAAGCTTTCTTT,CAWSPMAGFMNTEAFF